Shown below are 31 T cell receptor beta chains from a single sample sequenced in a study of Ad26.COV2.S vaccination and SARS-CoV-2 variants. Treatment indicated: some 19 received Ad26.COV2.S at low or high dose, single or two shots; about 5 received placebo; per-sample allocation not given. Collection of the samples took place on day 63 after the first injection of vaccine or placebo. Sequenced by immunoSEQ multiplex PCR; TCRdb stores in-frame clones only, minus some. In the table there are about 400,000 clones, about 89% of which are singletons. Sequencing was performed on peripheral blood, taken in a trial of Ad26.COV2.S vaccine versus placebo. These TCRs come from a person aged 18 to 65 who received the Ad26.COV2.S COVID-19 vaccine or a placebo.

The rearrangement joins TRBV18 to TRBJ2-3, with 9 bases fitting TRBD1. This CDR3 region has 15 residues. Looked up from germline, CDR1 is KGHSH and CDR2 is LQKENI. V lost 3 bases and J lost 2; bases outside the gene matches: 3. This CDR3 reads CASSPTGGLTDTQYF. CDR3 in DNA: TGTGCCAGCTCACCTACAGGGGGCCTCACAGATACGCAGTATTTT.

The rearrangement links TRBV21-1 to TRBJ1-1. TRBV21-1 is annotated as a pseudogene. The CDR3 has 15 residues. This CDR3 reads CASSPRSHPTTEAFF. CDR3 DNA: TGTGCCAGCAGCCCCCGGTCCCACCCCACCACTGAAGCTTTCTTT.

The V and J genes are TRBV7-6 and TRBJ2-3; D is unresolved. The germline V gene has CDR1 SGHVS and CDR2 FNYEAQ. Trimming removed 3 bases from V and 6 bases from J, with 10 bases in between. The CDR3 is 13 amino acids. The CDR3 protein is CASSLKGIDTQYF. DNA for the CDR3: TGTGCCAGCAGCTTGAAGGGTATTGATACGCAGTATTTT.

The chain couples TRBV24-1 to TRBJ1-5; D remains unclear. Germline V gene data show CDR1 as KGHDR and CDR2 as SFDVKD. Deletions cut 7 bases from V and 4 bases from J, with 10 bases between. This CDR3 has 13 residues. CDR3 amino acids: CATSPSGNQPQHF. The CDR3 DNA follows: TGTGCCACCAGCCCCAGTGGGAATCAGCCCCAGCATTTT.

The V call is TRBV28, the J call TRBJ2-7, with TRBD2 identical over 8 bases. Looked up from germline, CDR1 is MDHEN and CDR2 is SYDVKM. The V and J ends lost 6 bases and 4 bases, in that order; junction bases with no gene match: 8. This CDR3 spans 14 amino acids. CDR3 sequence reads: CASRRGTREYEQYF. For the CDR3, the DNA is TGTGCCAGCAGGAGAGGGACTAGGGAGTACGAGCAGTACTTC.

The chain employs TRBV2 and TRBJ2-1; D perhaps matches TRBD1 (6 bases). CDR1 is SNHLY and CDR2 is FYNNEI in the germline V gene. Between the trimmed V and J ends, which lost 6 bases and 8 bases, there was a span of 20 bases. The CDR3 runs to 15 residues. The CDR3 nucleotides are TGTGCCAGCAGCCAAGACAGGATACCCGATGATGAGCAGTTCTTC. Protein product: CASSQDRIPDDEQFF.

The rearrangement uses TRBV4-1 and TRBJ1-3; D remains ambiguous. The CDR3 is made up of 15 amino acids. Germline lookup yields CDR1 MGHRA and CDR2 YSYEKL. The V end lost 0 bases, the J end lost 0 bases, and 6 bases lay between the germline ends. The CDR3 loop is CASSQENLSGNTIYF. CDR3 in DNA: TGCGCCAGCAGCCAAGAGAACCTCTCTGGAAACACCATATATTTT.

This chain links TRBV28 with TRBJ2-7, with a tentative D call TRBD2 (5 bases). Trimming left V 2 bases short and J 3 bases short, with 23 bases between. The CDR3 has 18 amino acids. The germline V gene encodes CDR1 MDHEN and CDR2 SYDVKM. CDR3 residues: CASSLDIGRWQKSYEQYF. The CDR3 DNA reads TGTGCCAGCAGTTTAGATATTGGGAGATGGCAAAAGAGCTACGAGCAGTACTTC.

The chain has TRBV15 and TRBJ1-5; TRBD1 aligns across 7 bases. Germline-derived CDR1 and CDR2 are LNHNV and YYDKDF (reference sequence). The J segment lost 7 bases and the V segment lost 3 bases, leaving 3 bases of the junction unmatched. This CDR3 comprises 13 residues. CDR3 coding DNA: TGTGCCACCAGCAGTGGACAGGCGCAGCCCCAGCATTTT. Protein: CATSSGQAQPQHF.

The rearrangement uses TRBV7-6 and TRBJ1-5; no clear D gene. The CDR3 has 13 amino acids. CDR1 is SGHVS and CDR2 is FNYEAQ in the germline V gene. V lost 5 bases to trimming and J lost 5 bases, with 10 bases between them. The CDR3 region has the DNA TGTGCCAGCAGCGCCGGTCAAGATCAGCCCCAGCATTTT. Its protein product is CASSAGQDQPQHF.

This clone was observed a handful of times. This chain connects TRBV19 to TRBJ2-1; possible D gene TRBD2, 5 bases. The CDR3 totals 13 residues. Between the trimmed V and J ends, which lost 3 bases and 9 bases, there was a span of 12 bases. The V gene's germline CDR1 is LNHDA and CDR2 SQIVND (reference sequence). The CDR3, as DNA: TGTGCCAGTAGTATCTCAGCGGCGGGTGAGCAGTTCTTC. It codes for CASSISAAGEQFF.

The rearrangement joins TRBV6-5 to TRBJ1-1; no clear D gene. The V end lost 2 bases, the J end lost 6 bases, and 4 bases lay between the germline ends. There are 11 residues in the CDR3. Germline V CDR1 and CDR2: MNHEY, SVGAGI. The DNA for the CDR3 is TGTGCCAGCAGTTACAGGGCTGAAGCTTTCTTT. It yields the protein CASSYRAEAFF.

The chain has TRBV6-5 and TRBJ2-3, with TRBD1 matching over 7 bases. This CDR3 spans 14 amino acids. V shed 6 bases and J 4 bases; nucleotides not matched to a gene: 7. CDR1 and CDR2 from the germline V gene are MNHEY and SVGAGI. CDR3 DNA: TGTGCCAGCAGAGAGACAGGGCAGGCAGATACGCAGTATTTT. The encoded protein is CASRETGQADTQYF.

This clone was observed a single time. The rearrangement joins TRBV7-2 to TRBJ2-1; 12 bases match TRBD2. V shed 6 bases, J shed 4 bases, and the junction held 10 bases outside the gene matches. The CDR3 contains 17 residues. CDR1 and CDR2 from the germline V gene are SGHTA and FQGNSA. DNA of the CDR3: TGTGCCAGCAGTTACTATATGGGACTAGCGGGTTACAATGAGCAGTTCTTC. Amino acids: CASSYYMGLAGYNEQFF. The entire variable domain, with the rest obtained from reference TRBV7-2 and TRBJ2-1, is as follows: GAGVSQSPSNKVTEKGKDVELRCDPISGHTALYWYRQSLGQGLEFLIYFQGNSAPDKSGLPSDRFSAERTGGSVSTLTIQRTQQEDSAVYLCASSYYMGLAGYNEQFFGPGTRLTVL.

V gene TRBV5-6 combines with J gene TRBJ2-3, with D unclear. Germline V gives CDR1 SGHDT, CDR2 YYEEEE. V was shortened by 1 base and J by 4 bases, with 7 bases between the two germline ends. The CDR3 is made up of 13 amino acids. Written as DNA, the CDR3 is TGTGCCAGCAGCTTGAGTCCACCAGATACGCAGTATTTT. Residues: CASSLSPPDTQYF.

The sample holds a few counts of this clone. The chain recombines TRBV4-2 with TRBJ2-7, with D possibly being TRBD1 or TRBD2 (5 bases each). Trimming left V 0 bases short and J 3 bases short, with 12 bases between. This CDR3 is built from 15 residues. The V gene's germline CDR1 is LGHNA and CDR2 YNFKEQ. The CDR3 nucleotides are TGTGCCAGCAGCCAAGATTGGGGGTCTGACTACGAGCAGTACTTC. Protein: CASSQDWGSDYEQYF.

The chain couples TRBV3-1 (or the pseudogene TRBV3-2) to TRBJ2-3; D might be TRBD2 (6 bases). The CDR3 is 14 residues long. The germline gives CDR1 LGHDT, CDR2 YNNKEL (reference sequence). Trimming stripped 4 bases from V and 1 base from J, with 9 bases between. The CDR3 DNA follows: TGTGCCAGCAGCCCGACGGGAGGCACAGATACGCAGTATTTT. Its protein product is CASSPTGGTDTQYF.

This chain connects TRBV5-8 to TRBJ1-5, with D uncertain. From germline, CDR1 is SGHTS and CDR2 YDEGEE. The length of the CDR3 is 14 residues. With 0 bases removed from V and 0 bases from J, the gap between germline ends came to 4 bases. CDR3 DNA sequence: TGTGCCAGCAGCTTGGCGCATAGCAATCAGCCCCAGCATTTT. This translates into CASSLAHSNQPQHF.

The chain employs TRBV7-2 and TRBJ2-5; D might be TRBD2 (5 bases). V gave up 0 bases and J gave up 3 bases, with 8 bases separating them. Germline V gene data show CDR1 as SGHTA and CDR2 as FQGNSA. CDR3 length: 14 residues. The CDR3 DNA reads TGTGCCAGCAGCTTAGCTAGCGCCAAAGAGACCCAGTACTTC. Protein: CASSLASAKETQYF.

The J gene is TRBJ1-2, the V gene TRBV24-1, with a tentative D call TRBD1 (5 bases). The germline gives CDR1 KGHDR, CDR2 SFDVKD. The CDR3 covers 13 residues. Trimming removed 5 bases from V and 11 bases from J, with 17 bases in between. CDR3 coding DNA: TGTGCCACCAGTGCGAACACGGGGGGAAGGTACACCTTC. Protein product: CATSANTGGRYTF.

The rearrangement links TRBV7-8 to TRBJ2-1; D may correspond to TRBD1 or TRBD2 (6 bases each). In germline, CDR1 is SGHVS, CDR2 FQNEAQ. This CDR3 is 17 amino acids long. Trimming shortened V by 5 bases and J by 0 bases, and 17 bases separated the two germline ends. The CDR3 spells CASSQSGGPSSYNEQFF. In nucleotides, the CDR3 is TGTGCCAGCAGCCAGAGTGGGGGGCCCAGCTCCTACAATGAGCAGTTCTTC. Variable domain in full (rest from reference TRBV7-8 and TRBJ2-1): GAGVSQSPRYKVAKRGQDVALRCDPISGHVSLFWYQQALGQGPEFLTYFQNEAQLDKSGLPSDRFFAERPEGSVSTLKIQRTQQEDSAVYLCASSQSGGPSSYNEQFFGPGTRLTVL.

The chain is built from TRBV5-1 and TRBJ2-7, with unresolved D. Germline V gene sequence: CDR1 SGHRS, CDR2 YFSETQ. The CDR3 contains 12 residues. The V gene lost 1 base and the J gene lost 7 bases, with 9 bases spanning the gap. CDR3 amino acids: CASSLRWPEQYF. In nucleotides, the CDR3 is TGCGCCAGCAGCTTGCGGTGGCCAGAGCAGTACTTC.

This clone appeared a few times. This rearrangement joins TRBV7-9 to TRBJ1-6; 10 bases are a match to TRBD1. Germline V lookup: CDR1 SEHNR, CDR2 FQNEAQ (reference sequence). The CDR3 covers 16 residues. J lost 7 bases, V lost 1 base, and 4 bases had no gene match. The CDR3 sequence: CASSLGGTGENSPLHF. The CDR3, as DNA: TGTGCCAGCAGCTTAGGCGGGACAGGGGAGAATTCACCCCTCCACTTT. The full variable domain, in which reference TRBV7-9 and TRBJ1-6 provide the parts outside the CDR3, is DTGVSQNPRHKITKRGQNVTFRCDPISEHNRLYWYRQTLGQGPEFLTYFQNEAQLEKSRLLSDRFSAERPKGSFSTLEIQRTEQGDSAMYLCASSLGGTGENSPLHFGNGTRLTVT.

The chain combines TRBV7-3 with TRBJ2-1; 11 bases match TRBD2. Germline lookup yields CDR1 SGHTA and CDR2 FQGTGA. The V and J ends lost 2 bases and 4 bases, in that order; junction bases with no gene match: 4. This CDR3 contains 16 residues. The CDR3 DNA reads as TGTGCCAGCAGCTTATATGGGACTAGCGGATACAATGAGCAGTTCTTC. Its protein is CASSLYGTSGYNEQFF. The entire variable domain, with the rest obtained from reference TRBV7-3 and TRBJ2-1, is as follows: GAGVSQTPSNKVTEKGKYVELRCDPISGHTALYWYRQSLGQGPEFLIYFQGTGAADDSGLPNDRFFAVRPEGSVSTLKIQRTERGDSAVYLCASSLYGTSGYNEQFFGPGTRLTVL.

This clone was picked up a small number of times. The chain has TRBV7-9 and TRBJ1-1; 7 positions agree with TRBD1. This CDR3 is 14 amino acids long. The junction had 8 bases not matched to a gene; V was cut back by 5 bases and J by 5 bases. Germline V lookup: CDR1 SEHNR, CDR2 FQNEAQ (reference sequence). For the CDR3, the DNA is TGTGCCAGCAGCGCTACCCCAGGGGGAACTGAAGCTTTCTTT. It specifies CASSATPGGTEAFF.

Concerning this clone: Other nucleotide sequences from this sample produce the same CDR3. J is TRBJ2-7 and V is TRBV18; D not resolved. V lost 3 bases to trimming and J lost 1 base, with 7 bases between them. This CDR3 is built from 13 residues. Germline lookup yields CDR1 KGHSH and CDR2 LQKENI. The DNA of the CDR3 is TGTGCCAGCTCACCTAGGTCTTCCTACGAGCAGTACTTC. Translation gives CASSPRSSYEQYF.

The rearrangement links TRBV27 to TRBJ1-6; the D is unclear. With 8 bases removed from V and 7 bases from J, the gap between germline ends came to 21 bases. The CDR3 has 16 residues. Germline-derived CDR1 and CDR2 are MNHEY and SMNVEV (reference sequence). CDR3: CASRPRSSGFNSPLHF. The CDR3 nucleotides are TGTGCCAGCCGTCCTCGGTCATCAGGATTCAATTCACCCCTCCACTTT.

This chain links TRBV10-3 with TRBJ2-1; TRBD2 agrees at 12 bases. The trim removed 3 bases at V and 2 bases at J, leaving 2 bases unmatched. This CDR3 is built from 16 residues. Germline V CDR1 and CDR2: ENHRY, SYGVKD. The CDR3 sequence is CAISERTSGTYNEQFF. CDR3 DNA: TGTGCCATCAGTGAAAGGACTAGCGGGACCTACAATGAGCAGTTCTTC.

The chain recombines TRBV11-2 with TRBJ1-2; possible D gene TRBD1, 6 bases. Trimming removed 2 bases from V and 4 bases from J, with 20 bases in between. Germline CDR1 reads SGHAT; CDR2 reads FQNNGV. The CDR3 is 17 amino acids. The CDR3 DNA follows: TGTGCCAGCAGCTTAAACTCAGGGGATGGTTTTCGCTATGGCTACACCTTC. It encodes CASSLNSGDGFRYGYTF.

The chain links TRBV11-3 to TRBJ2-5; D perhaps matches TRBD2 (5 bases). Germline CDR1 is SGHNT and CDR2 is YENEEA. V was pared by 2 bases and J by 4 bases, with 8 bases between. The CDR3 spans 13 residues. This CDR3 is CASSLYEGETQYF. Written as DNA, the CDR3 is TGTGCCAGCAGCTTATACGAGGGAGAGACCCAGTACTTC.

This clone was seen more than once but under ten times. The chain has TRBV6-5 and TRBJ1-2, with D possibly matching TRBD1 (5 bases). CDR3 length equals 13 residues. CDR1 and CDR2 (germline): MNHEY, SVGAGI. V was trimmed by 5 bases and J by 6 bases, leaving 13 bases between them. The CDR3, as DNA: TGTGCCAGCAGTCGGCAGGGATCGGATGGCTACACCTTC. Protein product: CASSRQGSDGYTF.